This T cell receptor (beta chain) was found in a study of glioma-infiltrating T cells after dendritic cell vaccination. Overall study context: Patients had newly diagnosed or recurrent glioblastoma and received dendritic cell vaccines.

Assay: immunoSEQ multiplex PCR; the TCRdb copy retains only in-frame clones and omits some. This sample yields some 90,000 clones, of which roughly four fifths are seen a single time; roughly 2.1% belongs to the top ten. Time point meaning: after dendritic cell vaccination, including at tumor progression/relapse. Source: blood, taken after dendritic cell vaccination. This sequence was found in a human donor with glioblastoma.

The CDR3 DNA reads TGTGCCAGCAGTTACGATGGGGAGCATGGCTACACCTTC. This translates into CASSYDGEHGYTF. The chain uses TRBV6-6 and TRBJ1-2; unclear D gene. Per germline, CDR1 MNHNY and CDR2 SVGAGI (reference sequence). V lost 2 bases and J lost 6, with 10 bases in between. CDR3 length: 13 amino acids.